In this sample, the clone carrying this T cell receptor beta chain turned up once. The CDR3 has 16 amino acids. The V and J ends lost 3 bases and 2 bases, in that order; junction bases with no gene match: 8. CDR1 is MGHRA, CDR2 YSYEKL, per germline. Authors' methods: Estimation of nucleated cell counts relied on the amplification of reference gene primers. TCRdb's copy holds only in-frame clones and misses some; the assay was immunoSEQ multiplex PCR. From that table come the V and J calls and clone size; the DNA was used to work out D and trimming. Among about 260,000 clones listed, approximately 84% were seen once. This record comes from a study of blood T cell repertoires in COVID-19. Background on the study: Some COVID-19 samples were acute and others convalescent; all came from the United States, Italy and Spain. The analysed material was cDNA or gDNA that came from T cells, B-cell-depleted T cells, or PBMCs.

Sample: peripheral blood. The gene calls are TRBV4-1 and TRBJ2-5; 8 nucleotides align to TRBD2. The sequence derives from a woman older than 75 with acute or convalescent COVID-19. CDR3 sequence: CASSHKAGAGQETQYF. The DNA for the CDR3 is TGCGCCAGCAGCCACAAAGCGGGGGCGGGGCAAGAGACCCAGTACTTC.